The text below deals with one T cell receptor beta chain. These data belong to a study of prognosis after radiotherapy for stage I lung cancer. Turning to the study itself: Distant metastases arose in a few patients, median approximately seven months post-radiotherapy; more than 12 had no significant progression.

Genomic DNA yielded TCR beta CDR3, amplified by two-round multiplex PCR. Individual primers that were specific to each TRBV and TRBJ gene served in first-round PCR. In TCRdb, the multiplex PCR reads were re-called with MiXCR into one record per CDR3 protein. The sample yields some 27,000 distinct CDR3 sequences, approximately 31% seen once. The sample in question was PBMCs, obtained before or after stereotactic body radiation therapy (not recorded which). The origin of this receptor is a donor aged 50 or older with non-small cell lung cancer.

This chain's CDR3 is CASSRQAGNTIYF. The CDR3 DNA reads TGTGCCAGCAGCCGACAGGCTGGAAACACCATATATTTT. The chain combines TRBV3-1 with TRBJ1-3; the D gene is possibly TRBD1 (6 bases). V shed 4 bases and J shed 2 bases, with 6 bases lying between them. This CDR3 contains 13 residues. Germline loops: CDR1 LGHDT, CDR2 YNNKEL (reference sequence).